This TCR beta chain was recorded in a study of CD4 T cells in relation to SARS-CoV-2 and coronaviruses. Findings and caveats of the study: No crossreactivity against non-spike viral proteins was tested here. In 55% to 75% of donors, memory CD4+ clonotypes crossrecognized SARS-CoV-2 and at least one common cold coronavirus spike.

Libraries were prepared by immunoSEQ multiplex PCR; TCRdb keeps only in-frame clonotypes and omits some of them. The data contain tens of thousands of clones, 85% to 95% of them singletons. Per germline, CDR1 MNHNY and CDR2 SVGAGI (reference sequence). The CDR3 spans 14 residues. V lost 6 bases and J 2 bases, leaving 10 bases between the germline ends. With regard to this clone: Its antigen remains unidentified.

Before the COVID-19 pandemic, during about 2011-2019, CD4+ T cells were taken from unexposed donors. The chain joins TRBV6-6 to TRBJ1-4; D uncertain. The receptor's source is a human donor in good health. Sequencing was performed on naive CD4+ T cells from PBMCs. Subset defined: naive CD4+ T cells isolated by negative enrichment. CDR3 DNA sequence: TGTGCCAGCAGCCCGACATTGACTAATGAAAAACTGTTTTTT. It translates to CASSPTLTNEKLFF.